A single sample is the source of the 5 T cell receptor beta chains below, sequenced in a study of beta chain features in type 1 diabetes. The isolated RNA, all of it, was reverse transcribed, so expressed TCRB transcripts were what got sequenced. Measured with immunoSEQ multiplex PCR; TCRdb has only the in-frame clones, and not every one. The table lists 120,000 or so clones, roughly 17% of them singletons. Notes on the study in general: For Type 1 diabetes patients, all four CD4+ subsets carried TCRB CDR3s that were moderately but significantly shorter.

These receptors lack a known antigen. The sample was central memory CD4+ T cells from blood. The receptors derive from a man aged 18 to 30 with type 1 diabetes.

This clone was counted between two and nine times. The V call is TRBV30, the J call TRBJ2-4; D is unclear. Trimming stripped 8 bases from V and 5 bases from J, with 25 bases between. The CDR3 consists of 16 residues. Per germline, CDR1 GTSNPN and CDR2 SVGIG (reference sequence). The CDR3 DNA follows: TGTGCCACGTATAGACCTCGTGAGAGGACCCAAAACATTCAGTACTTC. As protein: CATYRPRERTQNIQYF. Supplemented by reference TRBV30 and TRBJ2-4, the full variable domain reads SQTIHQWPATLVQPVGSPLSLECTVEGTSNPNLYWYRQAAGRGLQLLFYSVGIGQISSEVPQNLSASRPQDRQFILSSKKLLLSDSGFYLCATYRPRERTQNIQYFGAGTRLSVL.

The J gene is TRBJ2-3, the V gene TRBV27; possibly TRBD1 or TRBD2 for D (5 bases each). The CDR3 consists of 15 residues. V was shortened by 5 bases and J by 4 bases, with 16 bases between the two germline ends. CDR1 is MNHEY, CDR2 SMNVEV, per germline (reference sequence). The CDR3 DNA sequence: TGTGCCAGCAGTCCGAAGACTGGGGGAGCAGATACGCAGTATTTT. Protein sequence: CASSPKTGGADTQYF.

This clone has only one observation. The chain recombines TRBV6-5 with TRBJ2-1, with 10 bases matching TRBD2. The germline V gene encodes CDR1 MNHEY and CDR2 SVGAGI. The CDR3 extends over 14 amino acids. Trimming removed 2 bases from V and 5 bases from J; junction bases left unmatched: 0. The CDR3 protein is CASSYLAGDNEQFF. CDR3 DNA sequence: TGTGCCAGCAGTTACCTAGCGGGAGACAATGAGCAGTTCTTC.

The rearrangement links TRBV14 to TRBJ1-6; TRBD1 matches 8 bases. Per germline, CDR1 SGHDN and CDR2 FVKESK. This CDR3 has 13 amino acids. V trimming: 8 bases; J trimming: 7 bases; junction bases outside the gene matches: 4. CDR3 sequence (DNA): TGTGCCAGCCAGGGGGCTAGGAATTCACCCCTCCACTTT. Translating gives CASQGARNSPLHF.

This chain uses TRBV7-3 with TRBJ2-7; TRBD1 matches 8 bases. The trim removed 3 bases at V and 4 bases at J, leaving 2 bases unmatched. Germline V CDR1 and CDR2: SGHTA, FQGTGA. CDR3 length: 13 amino acids. CDR3 sequence: CASSLGQVYEQYF. CDR3 nucleotide sequence: TGTGCCAGCAGCTTGGGACAGGTTTACGAGCAGTACTTC.